The clone carrying this T cell receptor beta chain appeared a single time. As handled by the study authors: Scientists estimated how many nucleated cells there were by amplifying reference gene primers. The table came from immunoSEQ multiplex PCR; TCRdb's copy has only in-frame clones and leaves some out. The V and J calls and clone size come from that table; D and trimming were worked out from the DNA. The sample lists 200,000 to 250,000 clones, about nine tenths occurring once. These data come from a study of blood T cell repertoires in COVID-19. Study-level information: Samples taken during acute and convalescent COVID-19 were collected in the United States, Italy and Spain. PBMCs, B-cell-depleted T cells, or T cells were the source of the cDNA or gDNA that made up the material.

Germline values: CDR1 SGHRS, CDR2 YFSETQ. Trimming removed 4 bases at V and 4 bases at J, with 17 bases between. The CDR3 loop spans 15 amino acids. The TCR was taken from a woman in her sixties with acute or convalescent COVID-19. The chain joins TRBV5-1 to TRBJ2-5; TRBD1 is a possible D gene (5 bases). Sequenced input: peripheral blood. The CDR3: CASSIGHSGLETQYF. Here the CDR3 DNA reads TGCGCCAGCAGCATAGGACATTCTGGGCTAGAGACCCAGTACTTC.